This T cell receptor beta chain was identified during a study of CD8+ T cells in alopecia areata. Study summary: Those patients who were treated received oral tofacitinib, which was given at 5 to 10 mg twice daily for moderate-to-severe alopecia areata. Study-wide findings and caveats: Higher clonality was seen in lesional scalp than in normal scalp, especially in alopecia totalis/universalis.

In each case, RNA was isolated and then reverse transcribed into cDNA as the sequencing template. Produced via immunoSEQ multiplex PCR; TCRdb's table is partial and in-frame only. The sample has over 100,000 clones, approximately 49% seen once. Remarks on this clone: No antigen is known for it.

The receptor was derived from a human donor with alopecia areata. The specimen was CD8+ T cells sorted from blood, collected at week 0.

The CDR3 sequence is CASSSDLSGNTIYF. The CDR3 nucleotides are TGTGCCAGCAGTTCCGACCTCTCTGGAAACACCATATATTTT. V usage is TRBV6-5 and J usage is TRBJ1-3, with D unresolved. V was cut by 4 bases and J by 0 bases, with 7 bases left in between. Germline V gene data show CDR1 as MNHEY and CDR2 as SVGAGI. This CDR3 spans 14 amino acids.